The 30 T cell receptor beta chains in this list originate from one sample, sequenced in a study of blood T cells in healthy people across ages. Through a sample-barcoded 5' primer and a J-beta primer mix, a second PCR was run for roughly 7 to 12 cycles. TCRdb independently ran MiXCR on the 5' RACE reads; one entry per CDR3 protein. Among 1.4 million or so distinct CDR3 sequences, around 40% were seen once, and the ten largest hold about 4%. Material: blood. These receptors were obtained from a woman younger than 35 in good health.

In DNA form, the CDR3 reads TGTGCCAGCAGGCCTAAACCGGGACAAGTAGCTTTCTTT. Its protein is CASRPKPGQVAFF. This chain joins TRBV6-6 and TRBJ1-1; tentative D call: TRBD1 (6 bases). Germline V gene sequence: CDR1 MNHNY, CDR2 SVGAGI (reference sequence). The V gene lost 6 bases and the J gene lost 10 bases, with 18 bases spanning the gap. This CDR3 has 13 residues.

This sequence joins TRBV6-5 and TRBJ2-7; TRBD1 is a possible D gene (6 bases). Germline loops: CDR1 MNHEY, CDR2 SVGAGI. V lost 7 bases, J lost 3 bases, and 10 bases lay in between. The length of the CDR3 is 12 residues. CDR3 sequence reads: CASKGENYEQYF. In DNA, the CDR3 is TGTGCCAGCAAGGGGGAGAACTACGAGCAGTACTTC.

This clonotype turned up a few times. The gene calls are TRBV9 and TRBJ1-2; D possibly corresponds to TRBD1 (6 bases). Deletions cut 1 base from V and 4 bases from J, with 17 bases between. The CDR3 spans 16 residues. Germline-derived CDR1 and CDR2 are SGDLS and YYNGEE. In DNA form, the CDR3 reads TGTGCCAGCAGCGTAAGTCTGGACAGCCTGAGCTATGGCTACACCTTC. Its protein is CASSVSLDSLSYGYTF.

In its sample, this clonotype was seen a few times. This chain connects TRBV29-1 to TRBJ2-2, with D hard to call. The CDR3 extends over 16 amino acids. V was clipped by 3 bases and J by 6 bases, with 20 bases between them. Per germline, CDR1 SQVTM and CDR2 ANQGSEA. CDR3 coding DNA: TGCAGCGTTGAGGCAGGTTCGGTCTGGGCACCCGGGGAGCTGTTTTTT. This gives the protein CSVEAGSVWAPGELFF.

The chain uses TRBV29-1 and TRBJ2-7; the match to TRBD1 covers 9 bases. The CDR3 runs to 13 residues. The germline V gene has CDR1 SQVTM and CDR2 ANQGSEA. V shed 7 bases, J shed 7 bases, and the junction held 11 bases outside the gene matches. Here the CDR3 reads CSGGDRVGHEQYF. Here the CDR3 DNA reads TGCAGCGGCGGGGACAGGGTGGGGCATGAGCAGTACTTC.

This clonotype was picked up a small number of times. The chain employs TRBV3-1 and TRBJ2-5; D possibly corresponds to TRBD2 (6 bases). CDR3 length equals 17 residues. V was trimmed by 8 bases and J by 11 bases, leaving 33 bases between them. Germline lookup yields CDR1 LGHDT and CDR2 YNNKEL (reference sequence). In DNA form, the CDR3 reads TGTGCCAGCGCCAAAGGAACTAGCCCCTTAGTACAATGGGAGCAGTACTTC. Translation gives CASAKGTSPLVQWEQYF.

This rearrangement joins TRBV20-1 to TRBJ2-2; no definite D call. V gave up 0 bases and J gave up 0 bases, with 8 bases separating them. CDR1 and CDR2 from the germline V gene are DFQATT and SNEGSKA (reference sequence). The CDR3 covers 15 residues. The CDR3 nucleotides read TGCAGTGCTAGAGATCTGCAGACGAACACCGGGGAGCTGTTTTTT. It codes for CSARDLQTNTGELFF.

V is TRBV29-1 and J is TRBJ2-5; D gene ambiguous. The germline CDR1 and CDR2 sequences are SQVTM and ANQGSEA. The CDR3 has 14 residues. V lost 2 bases to trimming and J lost 10 bases, with 20 bases between them. CDR3: CSVERKEFQWIQYF. CDR3 DNA sequence: TGCAGCGTTGAAAGGAAAGAATTCCAATGGATCCAGTACTTC.

The genes are TRBV7-2 and TRBJ1-6; D not resolved. CDR1 is SGHTA and CDR2 is FQGNSA in the germline V gene. CDR3 size: 14 residues. V shed 2 bases and J shed 7 bases, with 9 bases lying between them. Here the CDR3 DNA reads TGTGCCAGCAGCTTACTACGGCCAAATTCACCCCTCCACTTT. Amino acids: CASSLLRPNSPLHF.

Only one count was recorded for this clonotype. The V gene is TRBV20-1, the J gene TRBJ2-5; a weak D match, TRBD2 (6 bases). The closer fit of TRBJ2-7 to the DNA end suggests the J call may be wrong. Per germline, CDR1 DFQATT and CDR2 SNEGSKA (reference sequence). The CDR3 consists of 13 residues. CDR3 residues: CSAAGFRDGEQYF. CDR3 bases: TGCAGTGCCGCGGGATTCCGGGACGGCGAGCAGTACTTC.

The genes are TRBV6-2 or TRBV6-3 and TRBJ1-2; no clear D. The germline CDR1 and CDR2 sequences are MNHEY and SVGEGT. The CDR3 is made up of 13 amino acids. Trimming removed 8 bases from V and 0 bases from J, with 10 bases in between. CDR3 residues: CASGVGANYGYTF. CDR3 bases: TGTGCCAGCGGGGTTGGAGCTAACTATGGCTACACCTTC.

This clonotype was detected a few times. The chain couples TRBV7-8 to TRBJ1-6; no clear D. Trimming took 4 bases from V and 7 from J, leaving 14 bases between them. Germline CDR1 and CDR2: SGHVS and FQNEAQ. There are 15 residues in the CDR3. CDR3 region: CASSSHFSANSPLHF. CDR3 coding DNA: TGTGCCAGCAGCTCCCATTTTTCGGCAAATTCACCCCTCCACTTT.

This sequence joins TRBV12-3 or TRBV12-4 and TRBJ1-2, with D uncertain. This CDR3 contains 11 residues. Trimming shortened V by 10 bases and J by 3 bases, and 9 bases separated the two germline ends. The CDR3 nucleotides are TGTGCCACCGGGCAGTACTATGGCTACACCTTC. This codes for CATGQYYGYTF.

The chain carries TRBV28 and TRBJ2-4, with 7 positions matching TRBD1. The end of the DNA is better explained by TRBJ2-7, so the J call may be wrong. The CDR3 spans 14 residues. CDR1 and CDR2 from the germline V gene are MDHEN and SYDVKM. The CDR3 nucleotides read TGTGCCAGCACCGACCGACAGGGTACCCACGAGCAGTACTTC. It specifies CASTDRQGTHEQYF.

V gene TRBV20-1 combines with J gene TRBJ2-7, with D perhaps TRBD2 (6 bases). CDR3 length: 13 residues. Germline CDR1 and CDR2: DFQATT and SNEGSKA (reference sequence). The V and J ends lost 3 bases and 1 base respectively, with 10 bases between them. The CDR3 DNA reads as TGCAGTGCTAGGTGGGACTTTTCCTACGAGCAGTACTTC. Its protein is CSARWDFSYEQYF.

The chain recombines TRBV29-1 with TRBJ2-2; 10 nucleotides align to TRBD1. Trimming at V came to 6 bases and at J to 7 bases, leaving 5 bases not matched to a gene. This CDR3 is 13 amino acids long. Germline V gene sequence: CDR1 SQVTM, CDR2 ANQGSEA. The CDR3 spells CSVVGQGNGELFF. CDR3 DNA sequence: TGCAGCGTGGTGGGACAGGGGAACGGGGAGCTGTTTTTT.

This clonotype was counted a few times. The V gene is TRBV6-2 or TRBV6-3, the J gene TRBJ2-7, with D tentatively TRBD2 (6 bases). V was clipped by 5 bases and J by 0 bases, with 14 bases between them. Germline CDR1 is MNHEY and CDR2 is SVGEGT. The CDR3 is 15 residues long. The CDR3 spells CASSPDLASSYEQYF. CDR3 nucleotide sequence: TGTGCCAGCAGTCCCGACCTAGCGAGCTCCTACGAGCAGTACTTC.

A few counts support this clonotype. CDR3 nucleotides: TGTGCCAGCAAAGGGACAGGGCTCAATTCACCCCTCCACTTT. Amino acid sequence: CASKGTGLNSPLHF. This chain connects TRBV21-1 to TRBJ1-6; TRBD1, the table's D call, lacks a check against the DNA. TRBV21-1 is labeled a pseudogene. The CDR3 is made up of 14 amino acids.

This clonotype has a count of ten or more. An end of the junction differs from the germline gene, which may be a read error. This chain joins TRBV4-1 and TRBJ2-3; TRBD2 agrees at 9 bases. Germline V gene lookup returns CDR1 MGHRA and CDR2 YSYEKL. The CDR3 has 16 residues. CDR3: CASSQALAGGTDTQYF. The CDR3 coding sequence is TGTGCCAGCAGCCAAGCATTAGCGGGGGGCACAGATACGCAGTATTTT.

The J gene is TRBJ1-1, the V gene TRBV5-6; D gene ambiguous. Germline CDR1 is SGHDT and CDR2 is YYEEEE. The CDR3 sequence is 13 residues long. V was shortened by 3 bases and J by 4 bases, with 10 bases between the two germline ends. CDR3 sequence reads: CASSWAQTTEAFF. Written as DNA, the CDR3 is TGTGCCAGCAGCTGGGCCCAGACCACTGAAGCTTTCTTT.

This clonotype was found many times. The genes are TRBV20-1 and TRBJ2-1; possible D gene TRBD1, 5 bases. Trimming pared 6 bases from V and 3 bases from J, leaving 15 bases between. Germline V lookup: CDR1 DFQATT, CDR2 SNEGSKA (reference sequence). The CDR3 loop spans 14 amino acids. This chain's CDR3 is CSARAPNRYNEQFF. For the CDR3, the DNA is TGCAGTGCCAGGGCCCCTAACCGCTACAATGAGCAGTTCTTC.

J is TRBJ2-7 and V is TRBV20-1; 7 bases are a match to TRBD2. V was clipped by 0 bases and J by 4 bases; unmatched bases: 9. CDR1 is DFQATT, CDR2 SNEGSKA, per germline (reference sequence). This CDR3 has 15 residues. The CDR3 DNA sequence: TGCAGTGCTAGAGAAGCTAGCGGACTGGCTTACGAGCAGTACTTC. Translating gives CSAREASGLAYEQYF.

This clonotype was seen only a few times. The chain links TRBV4-1 to TRBJ2-3; 8 positions agree with TRBD2. The germline V gene encodes CDR1 MGHRA and CDR2 YSYEKL. Losses at the gene ends were 6 bases for V and 5 bases for J; bases not matched to a gene: 7. The CDR3 totals 14 residues. The CDR3 loop reads CASRLAEGGDTQYF. In nucleotides, the CDR3 is TGCGCCAGCAGACTAGCGGAGGGCGGAGATACGCAGTATTTT.

This chain uses TRBV2 with TRBJ2-7, with 8 bases lining up with TRBD1. Germline V gene sequence: CDR1 SNHLY, CDR2 FYNNEI. J gave up 0 bases and V 6 bases, and 10 bases lay outside the gene matches. The CDR3 has 16 amino acids. CDR3 DNA sequence: TGTGCCAGCAGCGCTCCGAAGGACAGGGTCTCCTACGAGCAGTACTTC. Its translation: CASSAPKDRVSYEQYF.

A few counts support this clonotype. The genes are TRBV12-3 or TRBV12-4 and TRBJ1-1, with D unresolved. CDR3 length: 14 residues. V dropped 8 bases and J dropped 2 bases, with 15 bases sitting between them. The CDR3 is CASSTAGPNTEAFF. The CDR3 DNA follows: TGTGCCAGCTCGACTGCCGGTCCAAACACTGAAGCTTTCTTT.

The rearrangement uses TRBV5-6 and TRBJ2-1; 14 positions match TRBD2. CDR3 length: 17 amino acids. The V and J ends lost 4 bases and 8 bases, in that order; junction bases with no gene match: 11. Germline V gene lookup returns CDR1 SGHDT and CDR2 YYEEEE. The CDR3 is CASSRRLAGGLLDEQFF. The CDR3 nucleotides are TGTGCCAGCAGCAGACGACTAGCGGGGGGGCTTTTGGATGAGCAGTTCTTC.

The genes are TRBV29-1 and TRBJ2-7, with 7 bases fitting TRBD2. CDR3 length: 14 residues. Germline V gene data show CDR1 as SQVTM and CDR2 as ANQGSEA. J lost 4 bases, V lost 3 bases, and 9 bases had no gene match. The CDR3 protein is CSVERAGVEYEQYF. In DNA form, the CDR3 reads TGCAGCGTTGAGCGGGCGGGGGTAGAGTACGAGCAGTACTTC.

The chain uses TRBV12-3 or TRBV12-4 and TRBJ1-2; D is undetermined. Trimming took 4 bases from V and 4 from J, leaving 13 bases between them. The CDR3 has 14 amino acids. The CDR3 DNA follows: TGTGCCAGCAGTTCCCCCAAGGACGGCTATGGCTACACCTTC. Amino acids: CASSSPKDGYGYTF.

V and J are TRBV4-1 and TRBJ2-4; weak D call: TRBD1 (6 bases). The CDR3 is 16 residues long. Germline values: CDR1 MGHRA, CDR2 YSYEKL. Between the trimmed V and J ends, which lost 2 bases and 0 bases, there was a span of 11 bases. The CDR3 region has the DNA TGCGCCAGCAGCCAACTCCGGACAGTAGCCAAAAACATTCAGTACTTC. Amino acid sequence: CASSQLRTVAKNIQYF.

The chain combines TRBV29-1 with TRBJ1-1; possible D gene TRBD1, 6 bases. This CDR3 contains 13 residues. Trimming left V 5 bases short and J 5 bases short, with 15 bases between. The germline V gene has CDR1 SQVTM and CDR2 ANQGSEA. The CDR3 nucleotides are TGCAGCGTTATACAGGGAGTACAGACTGAAGCTTTCTTT. It yields the protein CSVIQGVQTEAFF.